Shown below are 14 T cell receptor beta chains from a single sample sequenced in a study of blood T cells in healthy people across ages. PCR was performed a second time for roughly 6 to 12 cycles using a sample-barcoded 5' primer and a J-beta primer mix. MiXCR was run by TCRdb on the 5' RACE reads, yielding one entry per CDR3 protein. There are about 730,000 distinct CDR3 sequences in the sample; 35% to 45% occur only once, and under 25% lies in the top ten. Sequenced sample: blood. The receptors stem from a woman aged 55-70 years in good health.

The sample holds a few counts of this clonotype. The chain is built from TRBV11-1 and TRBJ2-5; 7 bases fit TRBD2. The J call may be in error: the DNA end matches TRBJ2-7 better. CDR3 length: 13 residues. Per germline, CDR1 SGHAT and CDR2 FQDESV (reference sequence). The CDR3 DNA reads TGTGCCAGCAGGGGAGGGAAGAGCTACGAGCAGTACTTC. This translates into CASRGGKSYEQYF.

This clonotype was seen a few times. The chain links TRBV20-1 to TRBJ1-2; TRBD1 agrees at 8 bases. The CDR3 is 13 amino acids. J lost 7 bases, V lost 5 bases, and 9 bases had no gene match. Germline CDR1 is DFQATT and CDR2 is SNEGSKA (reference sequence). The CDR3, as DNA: TGCAGTGCTCCGACAGGGGAAAGGGGTGGCTACACCTTC. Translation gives CSAPTGERGGYTF.

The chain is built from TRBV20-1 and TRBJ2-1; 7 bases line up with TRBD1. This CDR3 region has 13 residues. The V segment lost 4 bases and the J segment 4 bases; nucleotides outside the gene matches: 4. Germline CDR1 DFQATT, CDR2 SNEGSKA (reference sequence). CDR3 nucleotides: TGCAGTGCTAAACAGGGGATGTACAATGAGCAGTTCTTC. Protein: CSAKQGMYNEQFF.

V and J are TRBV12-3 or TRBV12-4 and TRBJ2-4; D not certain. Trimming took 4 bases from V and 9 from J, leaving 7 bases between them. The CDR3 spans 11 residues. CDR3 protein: CASSSLGIQYF. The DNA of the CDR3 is TGTGCCAGCAGTTCCTTAGGCATTCAGTACTTC.

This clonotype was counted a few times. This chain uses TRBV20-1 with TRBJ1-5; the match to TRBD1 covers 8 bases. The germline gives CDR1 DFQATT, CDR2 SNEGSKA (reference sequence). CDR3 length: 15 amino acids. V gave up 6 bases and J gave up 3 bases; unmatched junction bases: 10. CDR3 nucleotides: TGCAGTGCCACCTCAACAGGGGGACTCAATCAGCCCCAGCATTTT. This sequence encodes CSATSTGGLNQPQHF.

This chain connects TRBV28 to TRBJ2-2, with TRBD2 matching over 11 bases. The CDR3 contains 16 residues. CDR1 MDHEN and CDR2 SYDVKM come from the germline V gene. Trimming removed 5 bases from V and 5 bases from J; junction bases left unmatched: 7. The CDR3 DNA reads TGTGCCAGCAGTCTTAGACTAGCGGGACATACCGGGGAGCTGTTTTTT. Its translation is CASSLRLAGHTGELFF.

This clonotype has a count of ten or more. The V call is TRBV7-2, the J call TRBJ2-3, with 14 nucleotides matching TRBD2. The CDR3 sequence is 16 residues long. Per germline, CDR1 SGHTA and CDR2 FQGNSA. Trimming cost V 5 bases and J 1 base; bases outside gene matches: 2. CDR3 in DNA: TGTGCCAGCAGCCAGGGACTAGCGGGGGGCACAGATACGCAGTATTTT. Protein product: CASSQGLAGGTDTQYF.

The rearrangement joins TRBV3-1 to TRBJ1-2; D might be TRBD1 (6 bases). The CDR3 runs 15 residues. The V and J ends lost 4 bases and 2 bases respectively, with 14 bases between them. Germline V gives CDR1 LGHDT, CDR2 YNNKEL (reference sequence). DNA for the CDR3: TGTGCCAGCAGCCGAGCGGCAGGGGCCAACTATGGCTACACCTTC. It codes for CASSRAAGANYGYTF.

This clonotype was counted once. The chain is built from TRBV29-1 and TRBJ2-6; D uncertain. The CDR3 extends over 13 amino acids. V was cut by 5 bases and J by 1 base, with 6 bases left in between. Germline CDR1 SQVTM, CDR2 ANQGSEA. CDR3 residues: CSVLSSGANVLTF. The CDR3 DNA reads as TGCAGCGTTCTAAGTTCTGGGGCCAACGTCCTGACTTTC.

The CDR3 is CASNRVSNQPQHF. For the CDR3, the DNA is TGTGCCAGCAATAGGGTTAGCAATCAGCCCCAGCATTTT. This chain uses TRBV2 with TRBJ1-5, with D unclear. Germline V gives CDR1 SNHLY, CDR2 FYNNEI. V lost 7 bases and J 0 bases, leaving 7 bases between the germline ends. This CDR3 contains 13 residues.

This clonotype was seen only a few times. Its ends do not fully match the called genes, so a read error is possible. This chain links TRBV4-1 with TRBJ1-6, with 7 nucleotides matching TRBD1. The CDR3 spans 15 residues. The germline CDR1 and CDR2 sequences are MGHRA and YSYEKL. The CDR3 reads CASSQGQGAGSPPHF. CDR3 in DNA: TGCGCCAGCAGCCAAGGACAGGGCGCGGGTTCACCCCCCCACTTT.

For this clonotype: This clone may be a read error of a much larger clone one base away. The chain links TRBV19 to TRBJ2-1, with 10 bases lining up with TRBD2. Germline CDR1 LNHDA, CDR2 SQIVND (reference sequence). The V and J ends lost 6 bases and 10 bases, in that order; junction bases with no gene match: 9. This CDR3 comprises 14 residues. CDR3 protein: CASRIGLTSGEQFF. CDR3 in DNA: TGTGCCAGTAGGATCGGCTTGACTAGCGGGGAGCAGTTCTTC.

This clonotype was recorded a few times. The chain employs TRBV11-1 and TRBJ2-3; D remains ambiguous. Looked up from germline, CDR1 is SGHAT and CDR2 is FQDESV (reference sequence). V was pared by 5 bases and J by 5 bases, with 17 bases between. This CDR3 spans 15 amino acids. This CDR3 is CASSPIGPPGDTQYF. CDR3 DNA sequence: TGTGCCAGCAGCCCTATCGGGCCCCCCGGAGATACGCAGTATTTT.

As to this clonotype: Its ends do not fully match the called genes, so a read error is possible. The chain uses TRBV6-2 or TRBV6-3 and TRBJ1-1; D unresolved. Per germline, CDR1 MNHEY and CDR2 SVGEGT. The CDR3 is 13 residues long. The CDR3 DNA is TGTGCCAGCGGTTACACTGGCGGCGCTGAAGCTTTCTTT. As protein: CASGYTGGAEAFF.